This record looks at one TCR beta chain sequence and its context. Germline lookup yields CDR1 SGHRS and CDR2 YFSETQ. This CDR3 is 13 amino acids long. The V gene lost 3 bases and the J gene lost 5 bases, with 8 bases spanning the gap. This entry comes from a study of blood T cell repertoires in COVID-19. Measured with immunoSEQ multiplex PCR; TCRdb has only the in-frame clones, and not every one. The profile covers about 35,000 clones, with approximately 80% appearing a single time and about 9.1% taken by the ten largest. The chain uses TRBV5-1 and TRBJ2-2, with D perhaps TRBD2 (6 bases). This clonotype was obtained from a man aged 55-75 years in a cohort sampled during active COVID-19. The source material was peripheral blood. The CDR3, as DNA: TGCGCCAGCAGCTCGGGGGTGACCGGGGAGCTGTTTTTT. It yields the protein CASSSGVTGELFF.